This note documents a single T cell receptor (beta chain) sequence. Some clones are missing from TCRdb's copy, which holds only in-frame ones; the method was immunoSEQ multiplex PCR. The data show fewer than 100,000 clones, with about 95% seen just once and roughly 0.31% held by the top ten. This CDR3 has 16 residues. Germline CDR1 and CDR2: SGHRS and YFSETQ. With 0 bases removed from V and 1 base from J, the gap between germline ends came to 13 bases. This entry comes from a study of technical replicates of blood from several donors. Sequences were obtained from T cells isolated from PBMCs. V is TRBV5-1 and J is TRBJ1-1; D might be TRBD1 (6 bases). This TCR was recovered from a human donor in good health. This chain's CDR3 is CASSLEYRATNTEAFF. CDR3 coding DNA: TGCGCCAGCAGCTTGGAATACAGGGCGACGAACACTGAAGCTTTCTTT.